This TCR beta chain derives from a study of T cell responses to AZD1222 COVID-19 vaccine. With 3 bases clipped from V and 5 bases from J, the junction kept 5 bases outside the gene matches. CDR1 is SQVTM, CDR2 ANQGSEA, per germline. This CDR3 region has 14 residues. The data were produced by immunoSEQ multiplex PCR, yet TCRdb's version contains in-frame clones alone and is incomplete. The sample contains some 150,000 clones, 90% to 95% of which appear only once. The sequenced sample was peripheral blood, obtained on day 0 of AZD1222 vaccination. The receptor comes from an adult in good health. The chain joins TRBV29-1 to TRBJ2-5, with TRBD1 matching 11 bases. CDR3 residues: CSVERTGGAETQYF. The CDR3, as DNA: TGCAGCGTTGAGAGGACAGGGGGCGCGGAGACCCAGTACTTC.